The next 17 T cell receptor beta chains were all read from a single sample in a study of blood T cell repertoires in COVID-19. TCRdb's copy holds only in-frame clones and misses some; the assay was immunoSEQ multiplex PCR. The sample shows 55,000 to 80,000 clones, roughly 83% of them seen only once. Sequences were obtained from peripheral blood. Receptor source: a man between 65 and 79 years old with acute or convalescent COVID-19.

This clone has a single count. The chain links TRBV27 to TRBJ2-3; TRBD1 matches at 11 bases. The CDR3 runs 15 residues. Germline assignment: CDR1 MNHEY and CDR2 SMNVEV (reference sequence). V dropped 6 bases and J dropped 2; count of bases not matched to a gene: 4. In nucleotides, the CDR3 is TGTGCCAGCAGCCCGGGACAGGGGGACACAGATACGCAGTATTTT. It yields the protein CASSPGQGDTDTQYF.

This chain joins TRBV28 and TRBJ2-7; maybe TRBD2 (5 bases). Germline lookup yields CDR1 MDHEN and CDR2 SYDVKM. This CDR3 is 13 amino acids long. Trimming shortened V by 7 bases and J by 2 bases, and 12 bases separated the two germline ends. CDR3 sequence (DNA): TGTGCCAGCAACCTGCCGGGGACCTACGAGCAGTACTTC. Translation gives CASNLPGTYEQYF.

The CDR3 protein is CASSRNLVGETQYF. The CDR3 nucleotides read TGTGCCAGCAGCCGGAACCTTGTCGGGGAGACCCAGTACTTC. This rearrangement joins TRBV3-1 (or the pseudogene TRBV3-2) to TRBJ2-5; no clear D gene. Germline CDR1 LGHDT, CDR2 YNNKEL (reference sequence). The CDR3 has 14 residues. The V gene lost 4 bases and the J gene lost 5 bases, with 14 bases spanning the gap.

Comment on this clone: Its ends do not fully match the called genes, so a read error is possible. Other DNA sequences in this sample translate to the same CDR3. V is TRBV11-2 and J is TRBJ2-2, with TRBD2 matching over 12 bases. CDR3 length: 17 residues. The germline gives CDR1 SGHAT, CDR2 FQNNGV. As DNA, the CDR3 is TGTGCCAGCAGACCCCGACTAGCGGGAGACAACACCGGGGAACTGTTTTTT. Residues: CASRPRLAGDNTGELFF. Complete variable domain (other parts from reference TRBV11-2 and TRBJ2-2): EAGVAQSPRYKIIEKRQSVAFWCNPISGHATLYWYQQILGQGPKLLIQFQNNGVVDDSQLPKDRFSAERLKGVDSTLKIQPAKLEDSAVYLCASRPRLAGDNTGELFFGEGSRLTVL.

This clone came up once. The CDR3 region has the DNA TGTGCCAGCAGTGCCGGGGGGAGGAGCTCCTACGAGCAGTACTTC. Its translation: CASSAGGRSSYEQYF. The gene calls are TRBV27 and TRBJ2-7; 7 nucleotides line up with TRBD2. The junction had 7 bases not matched to a gene; V was cut back by 5 bases and J by 0 bases. In germline, CDR1 is MNHEY, CDR2 SMNVEV (reference sequence). The CDR3 is 15 residues long.

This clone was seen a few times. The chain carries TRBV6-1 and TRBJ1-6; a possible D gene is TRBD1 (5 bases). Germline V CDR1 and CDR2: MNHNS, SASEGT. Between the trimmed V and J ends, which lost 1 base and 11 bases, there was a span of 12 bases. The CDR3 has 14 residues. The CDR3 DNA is TGTGCCAGCAGTGAAGGGGAGGGACGAGCACCCCTCCACTTT. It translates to CASSEGEGRAPLHF.

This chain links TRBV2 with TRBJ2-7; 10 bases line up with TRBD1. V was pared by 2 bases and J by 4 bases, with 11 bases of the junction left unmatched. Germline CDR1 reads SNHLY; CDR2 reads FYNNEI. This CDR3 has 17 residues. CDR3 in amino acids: CASSELRGGQGSYEQYF. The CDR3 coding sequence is TGTGCCAGCAGTGAATTGCGAGGGGGACAGGGGTCTTACGAGCAGTACTTC.

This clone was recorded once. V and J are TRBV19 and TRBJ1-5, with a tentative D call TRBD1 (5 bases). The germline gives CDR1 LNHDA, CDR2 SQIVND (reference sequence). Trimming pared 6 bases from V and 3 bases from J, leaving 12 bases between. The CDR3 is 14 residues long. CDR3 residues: CASSSDSSNQPQHF. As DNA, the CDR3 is TGTGCCAGTAGCTCAGACAGTTCCAATCAGCCCCAGCATTTT.

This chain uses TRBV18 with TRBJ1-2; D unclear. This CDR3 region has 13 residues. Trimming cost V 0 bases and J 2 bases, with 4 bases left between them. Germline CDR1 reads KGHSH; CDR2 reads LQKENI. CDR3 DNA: TGTGCCAGCTCACCACCACAGAACTATGGCTACACCTTC. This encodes CASSPPQNYGYTF.

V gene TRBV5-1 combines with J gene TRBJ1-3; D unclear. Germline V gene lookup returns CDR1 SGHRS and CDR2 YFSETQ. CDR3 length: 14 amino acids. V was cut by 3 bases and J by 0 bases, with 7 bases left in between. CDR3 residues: CASSSEASGNTIYF. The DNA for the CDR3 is TGCGCCAGCAGCTCCGAGGCCTCTGGAAACACCATATATTTT.

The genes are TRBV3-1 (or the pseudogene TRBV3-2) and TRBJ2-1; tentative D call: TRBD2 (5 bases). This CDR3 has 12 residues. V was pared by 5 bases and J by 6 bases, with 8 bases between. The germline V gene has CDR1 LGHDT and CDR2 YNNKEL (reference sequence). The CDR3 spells CASSARGNEQFF. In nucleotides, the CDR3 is TGTGCCAGCAGCGCCCGGGGCAATGAGCAGTTCTTC.

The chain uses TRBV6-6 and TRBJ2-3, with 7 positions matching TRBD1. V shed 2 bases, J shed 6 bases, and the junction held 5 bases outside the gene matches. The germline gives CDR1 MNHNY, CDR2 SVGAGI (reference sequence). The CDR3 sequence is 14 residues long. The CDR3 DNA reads TGTGCCAGCAGTTACGCGACAGGGACCGATACGCAGTATTTT. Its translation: CASSYATGTDTQYF.

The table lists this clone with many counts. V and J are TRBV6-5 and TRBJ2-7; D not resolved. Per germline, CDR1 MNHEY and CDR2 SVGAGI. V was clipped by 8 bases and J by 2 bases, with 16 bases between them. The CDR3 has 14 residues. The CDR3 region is CASVRWPQTYEQYF. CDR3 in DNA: TGTGCCAGCGTTCGATGGCCTCAAACCTACGAGCAGTACTTC.

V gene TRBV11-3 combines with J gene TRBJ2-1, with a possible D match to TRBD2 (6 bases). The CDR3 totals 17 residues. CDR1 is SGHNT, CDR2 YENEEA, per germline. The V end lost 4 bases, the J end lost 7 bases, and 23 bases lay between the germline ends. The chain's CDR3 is CASSSPRGGTKGNEQFF. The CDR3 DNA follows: TGTGCCAGCAGCTCTCCGCGAGGCGGGACGAAAGGGAATGAGCAGTTCTTC.

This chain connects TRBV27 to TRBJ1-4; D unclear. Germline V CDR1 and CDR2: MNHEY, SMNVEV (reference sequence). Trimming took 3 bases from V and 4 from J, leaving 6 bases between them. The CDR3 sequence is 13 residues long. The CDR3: CASSLTFNEKLFF. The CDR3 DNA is TGTGCCAGCAGTTTGACTTTTAATGAAAAACTGTTTTTT.

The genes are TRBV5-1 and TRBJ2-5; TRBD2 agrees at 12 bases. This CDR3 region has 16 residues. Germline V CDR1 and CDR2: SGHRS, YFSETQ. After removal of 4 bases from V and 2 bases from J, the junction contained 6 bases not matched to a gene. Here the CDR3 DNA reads TGCGCCAGCAGCAAAGGACTAGCGGGGTCACAAGAGACCCAGTACTTC. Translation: CASSKGLAGSQETQYF.

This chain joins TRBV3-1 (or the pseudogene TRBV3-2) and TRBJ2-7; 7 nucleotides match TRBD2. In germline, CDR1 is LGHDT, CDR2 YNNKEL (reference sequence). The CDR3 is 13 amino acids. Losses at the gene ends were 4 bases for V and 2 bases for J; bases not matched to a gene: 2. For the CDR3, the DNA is TGTGCCAGCAGCCGAGGGAGGGCCTACGAGCAGTACTTC. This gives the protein CASSRGRAYEQYF.